This entry is about one TCR beta chain. Which antigen it targets is not known. Base-call qualities are not available, and no considerably larger clone is one nucleotide away. TCRbeta CDR3 regions were amplified from genomic DNA by means of the immunoSEQ Assay, a bias-controlled multiplex PCR. As for the original processing: Nucleated cell counts per sample were estimated from amplification of reference gene primers within the assay. To quantify the absolute abundance of each unique TCRbeta CDR3 rearrangement, sequence reads were collapsed and filtered. For each sample, productive Simpson clonality was calculated by taking the square root of Simpson's diversity index across productive rearrangements. TCRdb mirrors the immuneACCESS table, restricted to in-frame sequences. Some clones are absent from its copies; in checked studies, under half trace to an unresolved V gene, and the reason for the others is unknown. The D gene and trimming were derived from the DNA, and the V and J assignments and clone size from that table. Present in this sample are more than 100,000 clones, 84% of which were seen just once. The leading ten clones occupy under 4% of the sample.

This sample was included in a study of blood T cell repertoires in COVID-19 (TCRdb year 2020). In the study overall: Collaborator samples came from the United States, Italy and Spain and covered acute and convalescent phases of COVID-19. The material from the prospective study consisted of cDNA or gDNA derived from T cells, B-cell-depleted T cells, or PBMCs. Samples were obtained from the ongoing ImmuneRACE study (first 160 participants) and from roughly 1,300 subjects provided by 6 global collaborators. Nearly every sample came with metadata listing a de-identified subject ID, COVID-19 status, age in years and sex. The repertoires were made available in a free public database intended to serve as a resource for research on the immune response to SARS-CoV-2. Where available, HLA class I and class II types were taken from metadata supplied by the sample provider and were not determined by assay-based typing. The dataset comprised deeply sampled blood TCRbeta repertoires from subjects exposed to, actively infected with, or recovered from COVID-19.

The investigation overall reported the following: The quantity of clinical and demographic metadata differed by source and by participant and was supplied without curation.

Participants in the prospective study were enrolled through a virtual design, were aged 18 to 89 years, and lived in 20 to 30 United States geographic areas. In the prospective study, participants were assigned to cohorts based on the clinical history participants reported in a screening survey and a study questionnaire. For ImmuneRACE Cohort 3, a participant was defined as recovered based on two consecutive negative NP/OP PCR tests, clearance by a healthcare professional, or resolution of symptoms. Each participant in the prospective study had whole blood, serum and a nasopharyngeal or oropharyngeal swab collected by mobile phlebotomists. Participants in the prospective study had the option to provide additional blood draws and questionnaires over a roughly two-month period. Before DNA extraction, prospective study blood samples were shipped either frozen or at room temperature. The sample was PBMCs or T cells enriched from blood (not recorded which). This clonotype was obtained from a woman in her twenties or thirties who had recovered from COVID-19.

The CDR3 loop reads CASSLPQGFNEKLFF. The DNA sequence is as follows: TGTGCCAGCAGCCTCCCACAGGGCTTTAATGAAAAACTGTTTTTT. The chain was built from TRBV7-9 and TRBJ1-4, and TRBD1 may be the D gene, going by 6 matching bases. The CDR3 holds 15 amino acids from the cysteine to the phenylalanine. Solely the CDR3 DNA is kept, with 45 bases framed from the first base. The germline V gene (reference sequence) provides CDR1 SEHNR and CDR2 FQNEAQ. The V end loses 5 bases and the J end loses 4 bases, and a stretch of 14 bases separates them.